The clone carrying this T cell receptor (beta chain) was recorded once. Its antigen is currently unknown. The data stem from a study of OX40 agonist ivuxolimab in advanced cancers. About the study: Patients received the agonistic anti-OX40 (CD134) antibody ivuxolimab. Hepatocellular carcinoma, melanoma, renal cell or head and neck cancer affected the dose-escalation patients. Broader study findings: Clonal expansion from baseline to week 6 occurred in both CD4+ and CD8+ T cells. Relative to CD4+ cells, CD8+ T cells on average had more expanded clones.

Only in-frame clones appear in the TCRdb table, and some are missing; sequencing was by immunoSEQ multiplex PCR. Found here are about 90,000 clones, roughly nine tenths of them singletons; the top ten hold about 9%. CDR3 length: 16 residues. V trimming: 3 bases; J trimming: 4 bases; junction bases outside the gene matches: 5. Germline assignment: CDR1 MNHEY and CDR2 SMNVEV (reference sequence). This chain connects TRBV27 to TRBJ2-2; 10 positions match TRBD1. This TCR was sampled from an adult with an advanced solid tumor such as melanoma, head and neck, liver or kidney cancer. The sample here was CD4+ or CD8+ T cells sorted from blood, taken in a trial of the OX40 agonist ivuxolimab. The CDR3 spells CASSFIDRGLTGELFF. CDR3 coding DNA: TGTGCCAGCAGTTTTATCGACAGGGGGCTCACCGGGGAGCTGTTTTTT.